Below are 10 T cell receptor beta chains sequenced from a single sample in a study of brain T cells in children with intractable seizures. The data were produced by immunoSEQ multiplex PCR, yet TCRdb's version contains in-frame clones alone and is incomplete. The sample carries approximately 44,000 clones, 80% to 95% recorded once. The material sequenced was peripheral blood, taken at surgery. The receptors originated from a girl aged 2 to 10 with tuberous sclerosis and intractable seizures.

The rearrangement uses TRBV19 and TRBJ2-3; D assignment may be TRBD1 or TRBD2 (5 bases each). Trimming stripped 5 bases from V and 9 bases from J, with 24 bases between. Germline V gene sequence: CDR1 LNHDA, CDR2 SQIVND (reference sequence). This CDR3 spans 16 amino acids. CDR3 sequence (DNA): TGTGCCAGTAGTTCTTGGGACCCCATTGCCGAGGACACGCAGTATTTT. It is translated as CASSSWDPIAEDTQYF.

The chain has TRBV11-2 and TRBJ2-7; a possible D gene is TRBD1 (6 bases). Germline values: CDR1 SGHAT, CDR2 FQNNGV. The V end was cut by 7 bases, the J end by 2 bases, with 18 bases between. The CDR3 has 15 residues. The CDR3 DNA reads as TGTGCCAGCACCATAGCCAGGGGACCCACCTACGAGCAGTACGTC. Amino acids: CASTIARGPTYEQYV.

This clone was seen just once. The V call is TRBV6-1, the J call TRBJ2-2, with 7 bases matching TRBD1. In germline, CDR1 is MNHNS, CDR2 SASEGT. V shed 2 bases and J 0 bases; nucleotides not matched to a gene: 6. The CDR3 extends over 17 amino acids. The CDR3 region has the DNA TGTGCCAGCAGTGAAAGAGGGACAGCCCCGAACACCGGGGAGCTGTTTTTT. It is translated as CASSERGTAPNTGELFF.

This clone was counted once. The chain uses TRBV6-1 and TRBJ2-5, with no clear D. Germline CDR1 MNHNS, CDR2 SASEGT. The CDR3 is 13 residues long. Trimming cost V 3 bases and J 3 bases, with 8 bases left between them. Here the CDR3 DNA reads TGTGCCAGCAGTGACCCACCGGAAGAGACCCAGTACTTC. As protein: CASSDPPEETQYF.

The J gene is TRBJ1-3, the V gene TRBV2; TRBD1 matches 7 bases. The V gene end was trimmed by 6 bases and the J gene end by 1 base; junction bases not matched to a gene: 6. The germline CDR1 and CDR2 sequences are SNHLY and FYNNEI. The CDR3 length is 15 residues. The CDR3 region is CASRRQGGSGNTIYF. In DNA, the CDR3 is TGTGCCAGCAGACGCCAGGGGGGGTCTGGAAACACCATATATTTT.

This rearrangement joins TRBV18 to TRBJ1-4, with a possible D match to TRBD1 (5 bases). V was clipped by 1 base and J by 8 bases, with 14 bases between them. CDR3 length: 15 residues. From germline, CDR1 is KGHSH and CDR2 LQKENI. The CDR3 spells CASSPRRLSGEKLFF. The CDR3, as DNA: TGTGCCAGCTCACCACGAAGGCTATCAGGGGAAAAACTGTTTTTT.

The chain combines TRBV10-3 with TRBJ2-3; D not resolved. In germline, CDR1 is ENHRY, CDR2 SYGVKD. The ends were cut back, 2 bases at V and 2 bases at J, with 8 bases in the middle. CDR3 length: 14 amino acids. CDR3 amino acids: CAISEPTITDTQYF. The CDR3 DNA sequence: TGTGCCATCAGTGAGCCTACGATCACAGATACGCAGTATTTT.

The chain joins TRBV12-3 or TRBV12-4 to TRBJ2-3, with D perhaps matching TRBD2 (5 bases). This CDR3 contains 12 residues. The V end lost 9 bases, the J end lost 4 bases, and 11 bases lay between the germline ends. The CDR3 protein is CASRIGADTQYF. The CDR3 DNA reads TGTGCCAGTCGCATCGGGGCAGATACGCAGTATTTT.

The CDR3 region is CASSLGQASEAFF. The CDR3 DNA sequence: TGTGCCAGCTCACTCGGGCAGGCCTCTGAAGCTTTCTTT. This chain links TRBV18 with TRBJ1-1; D is ambiguous. V lost 4 bases and J lost 6, with 12 bases in between. The CDR3 has 13 residues. Per germline, CDR1 KGHSH and CDR2 LQKENI.

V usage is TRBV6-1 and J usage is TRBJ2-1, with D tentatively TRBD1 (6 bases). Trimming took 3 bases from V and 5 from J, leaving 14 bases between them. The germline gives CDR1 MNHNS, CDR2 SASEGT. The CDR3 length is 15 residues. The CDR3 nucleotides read TGTGCCAGCAGTGACGGACAGACCCCCAACAATGAGCAGTTCTTC. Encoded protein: CASSDGQTPNNEQFF.